This T cell receptor (beta chain) was identified in a study of beta chain features in type 1 diabetes. Germline assignment: CDR1 SNHLY and CDR2 FYNNEI. The CDR3 sequence is 14 residues long. Germline trimming cut 5 bases from V and 4 bases from J; bases unmatched to any gene: 7. General study results and limits: A pattern of fewer insertions and more deletions at VDJ junctions was seen in type 1 diabetes patients.

Averaging around 110 mL, one heparinised blood draw was given by each donor. Sorting that relied on CD45RO/CCR7/CD25/CD127/CD95/CD27 yielded CD4+ naive, central memory, regulatory and stem cell-like memory cells. In regard to this clone: What it binds is unknown.

TCRB transcripts that were expressed got sequenced, as all of the isolated RNA had been reverse transcribed. Approximately 4 million reads was the average for naive, central memory and regulatory T cell samples. This table comes from immunoSEQ multiplex PCR, and its TCRdb copy is limited to in-frame clones, with some not included. The data contain roughly 240,000 clones, around 65% of them singletons. The sequence derives from a man younger than 45 in good health. Sequenced input: naive CD4+ T cells from blood. The V gene is TRBV2, the J gene TRBJ1-2, with 7 bases that match TRBD1. CDR3 amino acids: CASSSTGTIYGYTF. Written as DNA, the CDR3 is TGTGCCAGCAGTTCGACAGGGACGATCTATGGCTACACCTTC.